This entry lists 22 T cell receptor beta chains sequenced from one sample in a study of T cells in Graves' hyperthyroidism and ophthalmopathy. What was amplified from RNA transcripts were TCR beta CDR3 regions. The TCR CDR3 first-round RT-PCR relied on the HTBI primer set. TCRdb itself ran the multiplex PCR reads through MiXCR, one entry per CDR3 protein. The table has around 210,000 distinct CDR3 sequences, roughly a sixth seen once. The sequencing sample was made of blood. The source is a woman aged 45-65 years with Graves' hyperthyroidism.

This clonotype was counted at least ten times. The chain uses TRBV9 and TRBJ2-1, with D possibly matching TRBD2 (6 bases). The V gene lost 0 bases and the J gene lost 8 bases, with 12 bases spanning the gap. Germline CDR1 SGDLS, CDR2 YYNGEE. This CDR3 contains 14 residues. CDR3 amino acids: CASSVVGSIYEQFF. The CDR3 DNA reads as TGTGCCAGCAGCGTAGTCGGGAGTATCTATGAGCAGTTCTTC.

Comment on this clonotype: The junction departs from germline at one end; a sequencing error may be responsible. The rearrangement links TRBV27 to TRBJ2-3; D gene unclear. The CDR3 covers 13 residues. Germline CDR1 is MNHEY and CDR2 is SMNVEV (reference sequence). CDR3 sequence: CAISLVFADTQYF. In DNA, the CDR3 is TGTGCCATCAGTTTGGTGTTTGCAGATACGCAGTATTTT.

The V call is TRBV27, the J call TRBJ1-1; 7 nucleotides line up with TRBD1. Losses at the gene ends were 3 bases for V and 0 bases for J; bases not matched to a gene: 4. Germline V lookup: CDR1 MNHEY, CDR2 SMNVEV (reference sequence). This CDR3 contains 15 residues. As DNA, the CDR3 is TGTGCCAGCAGTTTGGGAGGGGGCATGAACACTGAAGCTTTCTTT. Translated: CASSLGGGMNTEAFF.

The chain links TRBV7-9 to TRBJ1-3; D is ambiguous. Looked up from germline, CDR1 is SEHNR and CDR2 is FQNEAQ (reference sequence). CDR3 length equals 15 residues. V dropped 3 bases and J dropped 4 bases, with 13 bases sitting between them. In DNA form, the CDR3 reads TGTGCCAGCAGCTTTGGAGGAAGATCGGGAAACACCATATATTTT. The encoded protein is CASSFGGRSGNTIYF.

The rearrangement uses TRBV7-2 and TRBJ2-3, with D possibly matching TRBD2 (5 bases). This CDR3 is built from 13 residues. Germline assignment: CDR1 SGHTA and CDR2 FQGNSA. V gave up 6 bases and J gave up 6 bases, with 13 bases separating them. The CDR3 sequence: CASSFNRGDTQYF. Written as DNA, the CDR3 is TGTGCCAGCAGTTTCAACCGGGGTGATACGCAGTATTTT. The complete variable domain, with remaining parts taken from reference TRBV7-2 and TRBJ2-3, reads GAGVSQSPSNKVTEKGKDVELRCDPISGHTALYWYRQSLGQGLEFLIYFQGNSAPDKSGLPSDRFSAERTGGSVSTLTIQRTQQEDSAVYLCASSFNRGDTQYFGPGTRLTVL.

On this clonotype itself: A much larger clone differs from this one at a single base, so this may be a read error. The chain's CDR3 is CSASVLAGGPSEQFF. In DNA, the CDR3 is TGCAGTGCTAGCGTACTAGCGGGAGGGCCCAGTGAGCAGTTCTTC. The chain is built from TRBV20-1 and TRBJ2-1; 13 bases align to TRBD2. V was clipped by 3 bases and J by 9 bases; unmatched bases: 8. The CDR3 sequence is 15 residues long. Per germline, CDR1 DFQATT and CDR2 SNEGSKA (reference sequence).

CDR3 residues: CASSPSRTLISGNTIYF. For the CDR3, the DNA is TGTGCCAGCTCACCAAGTCGGACGTTAATCTCTGGAAACACCATATATTTT. J is TRBJ1-3 and V is TRBV18; D is unclear. CDR3 size: 17 residues. Germline V gene data show CDR1 as KGHSH and CDR2 as LQKENI. V was cut by 2 bases and J by 0 bases, with 14 bases left in between. Looking up the rest from reference TRBV18 and TRBJ1-3 gives the full variable domain: NAGVMQNPRHLVRRRGQEARLRCSPMKGHSHVYWYRQLPEEGLKFMVYLQKENIIDESGMPKERFSAEFPKEGPSILRIQQVVRGDSAAYFCASSPSRTLISGNTIYFGEGSWLTVV.

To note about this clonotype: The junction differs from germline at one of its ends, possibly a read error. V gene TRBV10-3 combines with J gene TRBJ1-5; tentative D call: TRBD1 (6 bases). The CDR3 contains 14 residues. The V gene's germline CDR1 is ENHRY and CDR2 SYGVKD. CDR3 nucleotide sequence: TGTGCCATCAGCCACGGACAGCGGAATCAGCCCCAGCAGTTT. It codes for CAISHGQRNQPQQF.

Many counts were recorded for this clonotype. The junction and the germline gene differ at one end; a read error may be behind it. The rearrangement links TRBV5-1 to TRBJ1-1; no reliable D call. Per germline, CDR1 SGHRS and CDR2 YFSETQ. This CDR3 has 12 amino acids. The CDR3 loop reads CASSLVGTEAFF. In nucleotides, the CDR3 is TGTGCCAGCAGCTTAGTGGGGACTGAAGCTTTCTTT.

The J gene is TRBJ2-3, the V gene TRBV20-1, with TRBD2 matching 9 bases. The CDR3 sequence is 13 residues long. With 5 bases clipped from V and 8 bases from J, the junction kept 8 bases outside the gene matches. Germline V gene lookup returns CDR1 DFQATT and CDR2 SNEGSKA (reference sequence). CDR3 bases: TGCAGTGCTTCGGGCGGGAGGGCCCCTACGCAGTATTTT. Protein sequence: CSASGGRAPTQYF.

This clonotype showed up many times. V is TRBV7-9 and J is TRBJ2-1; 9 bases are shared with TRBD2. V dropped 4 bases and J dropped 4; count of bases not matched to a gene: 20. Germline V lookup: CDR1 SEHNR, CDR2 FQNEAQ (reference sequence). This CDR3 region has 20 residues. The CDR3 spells CASSSTKATSGLEGYNEQFF. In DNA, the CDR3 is TGTGCCAGCAGCTCCACGAAGGCGACTAGCGGACTCGAGGGATACAATGAGCAGTTCTTC.

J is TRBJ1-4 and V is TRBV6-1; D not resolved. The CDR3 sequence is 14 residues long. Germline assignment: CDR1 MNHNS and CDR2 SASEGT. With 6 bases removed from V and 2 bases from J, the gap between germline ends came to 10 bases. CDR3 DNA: TGTGCCAGCAGAATCGACGCGACTAATGAAAAACTGTTTTTT. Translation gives CASRIDATNEKLFF.

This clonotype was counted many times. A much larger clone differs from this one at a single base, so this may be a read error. For the CDR3, the DNA is TGTGCCAGCGGCTTCAGGGGCACAGATACGCAGTATTTT. It is translated as CASGFRGTDTQYF. The chain recombines TRBV6-1 with TRBJ2-3; possibly TRBD1 for D (5 bases). V was clipped by 8 bases and J by 1 base, with 10 bases between them. The CDR3 runs to 13 residues. The germline gives CDR1 MNHNS, CDR2 SASEGT.

CDR3 nucleotides: TGTGCCAGCAGTTTACAGGGATTTGAGTCCTACGAGCAGTACTTC. Amino acid sequence: CASSLQGFESYEQYF. V and J are TRBV6-5 and TRBJ2-7, with D tentatively TRBD1 (6 bases). V dropped 4 bases and J dropped 1 base, with 14 bases sitting between them. CDR1 MNHEY and CDR2 SVGAGI come from the germline V gene. The CDR3 runs 15 residues.

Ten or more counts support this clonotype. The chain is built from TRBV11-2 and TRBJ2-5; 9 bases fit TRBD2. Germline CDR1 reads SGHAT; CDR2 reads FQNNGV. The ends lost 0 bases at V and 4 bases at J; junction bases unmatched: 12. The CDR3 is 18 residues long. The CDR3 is CASSLDLGYSGSRETQYF. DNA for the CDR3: TGTGCCAGCAGCTTAGATCTAGGGTATAGCGGGAGCCGAGAGACCCAGTACTTC.

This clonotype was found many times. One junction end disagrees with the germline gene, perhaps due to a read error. The CDR3 sequence is CASSVSTDTQYF. The CDR3 DNA is TGTGCCAGCAGCGTAAGCACAGATACGCAGTATTTT. The J gene is TRBJ2-3, the V gene TRBV5-1; D unresolved. The CDR3 is made up of 12 amino acids. Germline CDR1 is SGHRS and CDR2 is YFSETQ.

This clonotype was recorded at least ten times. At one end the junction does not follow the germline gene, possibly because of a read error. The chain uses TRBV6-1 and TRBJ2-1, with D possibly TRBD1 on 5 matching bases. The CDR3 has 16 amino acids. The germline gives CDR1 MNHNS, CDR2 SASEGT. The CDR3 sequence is CASSKASTGSYNEQFF. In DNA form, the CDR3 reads TGTGCCAGCAGTAAAGCGTCAACAGGCTCCTACAATGAGCAGTTCTTC.

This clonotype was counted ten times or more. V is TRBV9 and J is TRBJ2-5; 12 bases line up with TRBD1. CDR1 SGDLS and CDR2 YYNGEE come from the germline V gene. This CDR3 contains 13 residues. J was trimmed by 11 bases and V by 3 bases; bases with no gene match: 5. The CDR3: CASSERGQGAQYF. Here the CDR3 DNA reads TGTGCCAGCAGCGAGCGGGGACAGGGGGCACAGTACTTC.

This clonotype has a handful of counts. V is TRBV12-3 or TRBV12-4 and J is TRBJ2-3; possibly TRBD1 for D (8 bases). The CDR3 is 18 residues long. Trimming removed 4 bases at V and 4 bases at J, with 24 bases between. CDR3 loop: CASSSLTTGEGHSDTQYF. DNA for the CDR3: TGTGCCAGCAGTTCCCTCACGACAGGGGAGGGTCACTCAGATACGCAGTATTTT.

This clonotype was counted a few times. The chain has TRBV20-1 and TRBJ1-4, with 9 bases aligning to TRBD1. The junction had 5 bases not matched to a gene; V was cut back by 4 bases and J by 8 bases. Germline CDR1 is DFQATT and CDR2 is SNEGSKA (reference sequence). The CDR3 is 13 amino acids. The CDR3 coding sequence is TGCAGTGCTATGGGACAGGGACGGGAAAAACTGTTTTTT. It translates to CSAMGQGREKLFF.

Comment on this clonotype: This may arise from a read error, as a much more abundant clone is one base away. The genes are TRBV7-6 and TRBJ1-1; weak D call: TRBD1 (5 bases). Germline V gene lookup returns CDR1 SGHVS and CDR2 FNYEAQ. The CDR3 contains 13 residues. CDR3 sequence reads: CASSLQGGTEALF. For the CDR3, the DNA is TGTGCCAGCAGCTTACAGGGTGGCACTGAAGCTCTCTTT.

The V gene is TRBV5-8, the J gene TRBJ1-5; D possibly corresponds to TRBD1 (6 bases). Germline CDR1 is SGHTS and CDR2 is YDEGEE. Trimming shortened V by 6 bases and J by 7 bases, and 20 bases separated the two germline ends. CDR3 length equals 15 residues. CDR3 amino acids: CASNYILQGSQPQHF. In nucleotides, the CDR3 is TGTGCCAGCAACTATATATTACAGGGATCCCAGCCCCAGCATTTT.